This entry describes one T cell receptor (beta chain). Antigen specificity is unknown. Germline V gives CDR1 SGDLS, CDR2 YYNGEE. V shed 1 base and J 8 bases; nucleotides not matched to a gene: 10. This CDR3 is built from 16 residues. The data stem from a study of T cells in narcolepsy. General study findings and limits: Autoreactive clone sequences were missing from some blood memory CD4+ repertoires.

TCRdb keeps only in-frame clones here, not all; method: immunoSEQ multiplex PCR. Counted here are 25,000 to 35,000 clones, 85% to 90% occurring once; the ten biggest clones make up 1% to 1.5%. The chain couples TRBV9 to TRBJ2-2; 8 nucleotides line up with TRBD2. Sequenced material: CD45RA- memory CD4+ T cells from PBMCs. The receptor was isolated from a human donor with narcolepsy. CDR3 DNA: TGTGCCAGCAGCGTAACTAGCGGCGCTGCGGTGGGGGAGCTGTTTTTT. Translated, it gives CASSVTSGAAVGELFF.